Shown below are 23 T cell receptor beta chains from a single sample sequenced in a study of blood T cell repertoires in COVID-19. Clones were read by immunoSEQ multiplex PCR, and TCRdb kept only the in-frame ones, dropping some. This sample has about 84,000 clones, with about 83% found just once. Sequencing input: peripheral blood. Source of these receptors: a man older than 75 with active or convalescent COVID-19.

CDR3 in DNA: TGTGCCAGCAGTTACTCAGGGGGGTATGGCTACACCTTC. It encodes CASSYSGGYGYTF. V gene TRBV27 combines with J gene TRBJ1-2, with TRBD1 identical over 7 bases. This CDR3 spans 13 amino acids. V shed 4 bases and J 5 bases; nucleotides not matched to a gene: 4. Germline values: CDR1 MNHEY, CDR2 SMNVEV (reference sequence).

This chain joins TRBV15 and TRBJ1-1, with D possibly TRBD1 on 6 matching bases. Germline values: CDR1 LNHNV, CDR2 YYDKDF (reference sequence). V lost 4 bases to trimming and J lost 5 bases, with 17 bases between them. The CDR3 loop spans 15 amino acids. The CDR3 protein is CATSNSTGFGTEAFF. The CDR3 coding sequence is TGTGCCACCAGCAACAGTACAGGGTTCGGTACTGAAGCTTTCTTT.

J is TRBJ2-1 and V is TRBV7-2; a possible D gene is TRBD1 (6 bases). The CDR3 has 16 amino acids. CDR1 and CDR2 (germline): SGHTA, FQGNSA. Trimming shortened V by 5 bases and J by 6 bases, and 20 bases separated the two germline ends. This CDR3 reads CASSENTGSLGNEQFF. Written as DNA, the CDR3 is TGTGCCAGCAGCGAAAATACAGGGTCCTTGGGCAATGAGCAGTTCTTC.

The chain couples TRBV30 to TRBJ2-1; 9 positions agree with TRBD1. This CDR3 region has 14 residues. The V segment lost 5 bases and the J segment 6 bases; nucleotides outside the gene matches: 8. Germline CDR1 reads GTSNPN; CDR2 reads SVGIG (reference sequence). The CDR3 reads CAWGRDRALNEQFF. As DNA, the CDR3 is TGTGCCTGGGGGCGGGACAGGGCTCTCAATGAGCAGTTCTTC.

The chain recombines TRBV7-6 with TRBJ2-3, with 13 bases that match TRBD2. CDR1 and CDR2 from the germline V gene are SGHVS and FNYEAQ. The CDR3 sequence is 19 residues long. V shed 5 bases and J 5 bases; nucleotides not matched to a gene: 16. The DNA for the CDR3 is TGTGCCAGCAGCCCCACTAGCCCTTTACTAGCGGGGGGGTTAGATACGCAGTATTTT. Translating it yields CASSPTSPLLAGGLDTQYF.

The chain uses TRBV15 and TRBJ1-4, with D possibly being TRBD1 (5 bases). V was shortened by 0 bases and J by 8 bases, with 10 bases between the two germline ends. CDR3 size: 14 residues. The V gene's germline CDR1 is LNHNV and CDR2 YYDKDF (reference sequence). CDR3 in DNA: TGTGCCACCAGCAGAGACAGGGTGGAAGAAAAACTGTTTTTT. Translating gives CATSRDRVEEKLFF.

The rearrangement joins TRBV30 to TRBJ1-3; D is perhaps TRBD1 (5 bases). The V end lost 6 bases, the J end lost 4 bases, and 16 bases lay between the germline ends. The CDR3 contains 14 residues. The V gene's germline CDR1 is GTSNPN and CDR2 SVGIG (reference sequence). The CDR3 is CACRSRGGGNTIYF. CDR3 in DNA: TGTGCCTGCCGCTCCCGGGGGGGAGGAAACACCATATATTTT.

The rearrangement joins TRBV29-1 to TRBJ1-1, with D possibly matching TRBD1 (6 bases). The CDR3 runs to 14 residues. V was trimmed by 5 bases and J by 5 bases, leaving 18 bases between them. Germline lookup yields CDR1 SQVTM and CDR2 ANQGSEA. CDR3 DNA sequence: TGCAGCGTTAGTAGCGCGGCAGGGGTGACTGAAGCTTTCTTT. Its translation: CSVSSAAGVTEAFF.

The chain links TRBV3-1 (or the pseudogene TRBV3-2) to TRBJ1-5; D not resolved. CDR1 is LGHDT, CDR2 YNNKEL, per germline (reference sequence). Trimming cost V 1 base and J 0 bases, with 7 bases left between them. This CDR3 spans 15 amino acids. The CDR3 protein is CASSQGPVSNQPQHF. CDR3 sequence (DNA): TGTGCCAGCAGCCAAGGCCCAGTTAGCAATCAGCCCCAGCATTTT.

This clone has a count of ten or more. This chain joins TRBV27 and TRBJ2-7; possible D gene TRBD2, 5 bases. The germline CDR1 and CDR2 sequences are MNHEY and SMNVEV (reference sequence). Trimming took 6 bases from V and 0 from J, leaving 12 bases between them. The CDR3 covers 14 residues. CDR3 DNA sequence: TGTGCCAGCAGCCCGACTACCAACTCCTACGAGCAGTACTTC. Encoded protein: CASSPTTNSYEQYF.

The chain joins TRBV4-3 to TRBJ2-1, with 8 bases lining up with TRBD2. The CDR3 extends over 17 amino acids. Germline V gene sequence: CDR1 LGHNA, CDR2 YSLEER. Unmatched junction bases numbered 6, after V lost 0 bases and J lost 2 bases. The CDR3 spells CASSQDAHGRAYNEQFF. The DNA for the CDR3 is TGCGCCAGCAGCCAAGACGCTCACGGGAGGGCCTACAATGAGCAGTTCTTC.

This clone was found once. V usage is TRBV12-3 or TRBV12-4 and J usage is TRBJ1-6, with D possibly matching TRBD1 (5 bases). Trimming cost V 5 bases and J 9 bases, with 11 bases left between them. This CDR3 has 13 residues. This CDR3 reads CASSRPGVSPLHF. The DNA of the CDR3 is TGTGCCAGCAGTCGCCCGGGGGTTTCACCCCTCCACTTT.

The CDR3, as DNA: TGTGCCAGTAGTTCCCTCCCGGGACAGGGGAGTTCACCCCTCCACTTT. Translation gives CASSSLPGQGSSPLHF. The chain uses TRBV19 and TRBJ1-6; 10 bases align to TRBD1. There are 16 residues in the CDR3. Germline assignment: CDR1 LNHDA and CDR2 SQIVND (reference sequence). V was pared by 5 bases and J by 9 bases, with 10 bases of the junction left unmatched.

The CDR3 region has the DNA TGCGCCAGCAGCCAACTGACAGCAACTAATGAAAAACTGTTTTTT. Its protein is CASSQLTATNEKLFF. The chain is built from TRBV4-3 and TRBJ1-4; D is possibly TRBD1 (5 bases). Germline V gene lookup returns CDR1 LGHNA and CDR2 YSLEER. CDR3 length: 15 amino acids. V was trimmed by 2 bases and J by 0 bases, leaving 7 bases between them.

The V and J genes are TRBV28 and TRBJ2-1; TRBD1 aligns across 9 bases. This CDR3 region has 17 residues. Germline V gene sequence: CDR1 MDHEN, CDR2 SYDVKM. V dropped 5 bases and J dropped 7; count of bases not matched to a gene: 15. This CDR3 is CASSLGGAGQGVNEQFF. CDR3 nucleotides: TGTGCCAGCAGTCTGGGGGGTGCGGGACAGGGTGTGAATGAGCAGTTCTTC.

J is TRBJ2-5 and V is TRBV15, with 7 nucleotides matching TRBD2. CDR3 length: 13 residues. Germline V gene data show CDR1 as LNHNV and CDR2 as YYDKDF (reference sequence). The V and J ends lost 3 bases and 9 bases, in that order; junction bases with no gene match: 7. CDR3 nucleotides: TGTGCCACCAGCAGCTACAGGAGCGGGGCCCAGTACTTC. Residues: CATSSYRSGAQYF.

The rearrangement uses TRBV7-6 and TRBJ2-1; 9 nucleotides match TRBD2. With V trimmed by 4 bases and J by 2 bases, 6 bases remained unmatched. Germline V gene sequence: CDR1 SGHVS, CDR2 FNYEAQ. The CDR3 extends over 16 amino acids. CDR3 in amino acids: CASSSFGGGAYNEQFF. DNA of the CDR3: TGTGCCAGCAGCTCCTTTGGCGGGGGGGCCTACAATGAGCAGTTCTTC.

This chain links TRBV30 with TRBJ1-6; 7 bases agree with TRBD1. The V segment lost 5 bases and the J segment 3 bases; nucleotides outside the gene matches: 1. The CDR3 runs 13 residues. Germline loops: CDR1 GTSNPN, CDR2 SVGIG (reference sequence). The DNA of the CDR3 is TGTGCCTGGGGGGACAGCTATAATTCACCCCTCCACTTT. This gives the protein CAWGDSYNSPLHF.

There are a few counts of this clone. The chain carries TRBV7-8 and TRBJ2-7; 9 bases line up with TRBD1. After removal of 5 bases from V and 5 bases from J, the junction contained 4 bases not matched to a gene. The CDR3 sequence is 13 residues long. CDR1 and CDR2 from the germline V gene are SGHVS and FQNEAQ. The CDR3, as DNA: TGTGCCAGCAGCCGGACAGGGGAGAACGAGCAGTACTTC. This gives the protein CASSRTGENEQYF.

The rearrangement links TRBV28 to TRBJ2-7; maybe TRBD1 (6 bases). V was clipped by 3 bases and J by 2 bases, with 17 bases between them. This CDR3 has 16 residues. Per germline, CDR1 MDHEN and CDR2 SYDVKM. The CDR3 DNA sequence: TGTGCCAGCAGTTTGCCCCCTCGACAGGCACCCTACGAGCAGTACTTC. Its translation is CASSLPPRQAPYEQYF. The full variable domain, in which reference TRBV28 and TRBJ2-7 provide the parts outside the CDR3, is DVKVTQSSRYLVKRTGEKVFLECVQDMDHENMFWYRQDPGLGLRLIYFSYDVKMKEKGDIPEGYSVSREKKERFSLILESASTNQTSMYLCASSLPPRQAPYEQYFGPGTRLTVT.

The chain combines TRBV3-1 (or the pseudogene TRBV3-2) with TRBJ1-2; 10 bases are shared with TRBD1. Per the germline V gene, CDR1 is LGHDT and CDR2 is YNNKEL (reference sequence). The V gene end was trimmed by 6 bases and the J gene end by 6 bases; junction bases not matched to a gene: 13. The CDR3 is 16 residues long. The CDR3 region is CASRRGTGTGVDGYTF. The CDR3 coding sequence is TGTGCCAGCAGGCGGGGGACCGGGACAGGGGTTGATGGCTACACCTTC.

The gene calls are TRBV30 and TRBJ2-1; TRBD2 agrees at 8 bases. This CDR3 contains 18 residues. The V gene end was trimmed by 3 bases and the J gene end by 1 base; junction bases not matched to a gene: 14. Germline V lookup: CDR1 GTSNPN, CDR2 SVGIG (reference sequence). CDR3 sequence (DNA): TGTGCCTGGAGAAGAAACAGCGGGAGTATGGGTTCCTACAATGAGCAGTTCTTC. It codes for CAWRRNSGSMGSYNEQFF.

This clone has more than one count but fewer than ten. CDR3 sequence: CASSLTGTGGGYTF. CDR3 coding DNA: TGCGCCAGCAGCTTGACCGGGACAGGGGGCGGCTACACCTTC. V usage is TRBV5-1 and J usage is TRBJ1-2; 12 bases are shared with TRBD1. Germline V gene sequence: CDR1 SGHRS, CDR2 YFSETQ. This CDR3 region has 14 residues. V trimming: 1 base; J trimming: 8 bases; junction bases outside the gene matches: 3. Supplemented by reference TRBV5-1 and TRBJ1-2, the full variable domain reads KAGVTQTPRYLIKTRGQQVTLSCSPISGHRSVSWYQQTPGQGLQFLFEYFSETQRNKGNFPGRFSGRQFSNSRSEMNVSTLELGDSALYLCASSLTGTGGGYTFGSGTRLTVV.